Below, 13 T cell receptor beta chains from the same sample are listed, as sequenced in a study of type 1 and type 2 diabetes patients. PCR was run on genomic DNA. Multiplex PCR with 30 forward and 13 reverse primers amplified the TCR beta CDR3. TCRdb re-called the multiplex PCR reads through MiXCR, storing one row per CDR3 protein. The data contain about 270,000 distinct CDR3 sequences, roughly 44% of them singletons. Sequencing input: peripheral blood mononuclear cells (PBMCs). The receptors were gathered from a man aged 18 to 29 with type 2 diabetes.

This clonotype has a handful of counts. Here the CDR3 reads CASSLYGGNTGELFF. In DNA form, the CDR3 reads TGTGCCAGCAGTTTATACGGGGGGAACACCGGGGAGCTGTTTTTT. V and J are TRBV27 and TRBJ2-2; tentative D call: TRBD2 (6 bases). V gave up 1 base and J gave up 1 base, with 7 bases separating them. CDR1 MNHEY and CDR2 SMNVEV come from the germline V gene (reference sequence). The CDR3 length is 15 residues.

In its sample, this clonotype was seen a few times. The chain uses TRBV2 and TRBJ2-7; TRBD2 is a possible D gene (5 bases). This CDR3 spans 12 amino acids. Trimming stripped 6 bases from V and 8 bases from J, with 14 bases between. Germline V gives CDR1 SNHLY, CDR2 FYNNEI. The CDR3 here is CASSMAADQQYF. The DNA for the CDR3 is TGTGCCAGCAGCATGGCAGCGGATCAGCAGTACTTC.

This clonotype was observed a handful of times. The chain combines TRBV7-9 with TRBJ2-7; a possible D gene is TRBD1 (7 bases). Germline assignment: CDR1 SEHNR and CDR2 FQNEAQ (reference sequence). Between the trimmed V and J ends, which lost 1 base and 0 bases, there was a span of 10 bases. CDR3 length equals 15 residues. The DNA for the CDR3 is TGTGCCAGCAGCTTAGGCGGGACAGTCTCCTACGAGCAGTACTTC. This translates into CASSLGGTVSYEQYF. Together with reference TRBV7-9 and TRBJ2-7, the CDR3 gives the full variable domain: DTGVSQNPRHKITKRGQNVTFRCDPISEHNRLYWYRQTLGQGPEFLTYFQNEAQLEKSRLLSDRFSAERPKGSFSTLEIQRTEQGDSAMYLCASSLGGTVSYEQYFGPGTRLTVT.

V usage is TRBV7-3 and J usage is TRBJ2-1; 8 bases match TRBD2. CDR1 is SGHTA and CDR2 is FQGTGA in the germline V gene. This CDR3 has 17 residues. V shed 5 bases and J 4 bases; nucleotides not matched to a gene: 13. CDR3 DNA: TGTGCCAGCAGCGGCGCCGTACGGGGGGGCGCATACAATGAGCAGTTCTTC. As protein: CASSGAVRGGAYNEQFF. Complete variable domain (other parts from reference TRBV7-3 and TRBJ2-1): GAGVSQTPSNKVTEKGKYVELRCDPISGHTALYWYRQSLGQGPEFLIYFQGTGAADDSGLPNDRFFAVRPEGSVSTLKIQRTERGDSAVYLCASSGAVRGGAYNEQFFGPGTRLTVL.

V and J are TRBV30 and TRBJ2-1, with 8 bases identical to TRBD2. This CDR3 is built from 13 residues. V dropped 5 bases and J dropped 0; count of bases not matched to a gene: 0. Germline V gene sequence: CDR1 GTSNPN, CDR2 SVGIG (reference sequence). This CDR3 reads CAWGTSSYNEQFF. DNA for the CDR3: TGTGCCTGGGGGACTAGCTCCTACAATGAGCAGTTCTTC.

J is TRBJ1-5 and V is TRBV7-2; D may be TRBD1 (6 bases). V lost 3 bases, J lost 4 bases, and 13 bases lay in between. The CDR3 contains 15 residues. Germline CDR1 reads SGHTA; CDR2 reads FQGNSA. The CDR3 sequence: CASSLGRGENQPQHF. The CDR3 DNA reads as TGTGCCAGCAGCTTGGGCAGGGGCGAGAATCAGCCCCAGCATTTT.

In regard to this clonotype: Compared with germline, one end of the junction differs, possibly owing to a read error. V is TRBV19 and J is TRBJ1-1; 8 bases are a match to TRBD1. CDR1 LNHDA and CDR2 SQIVND come from the germline V gene (reference sequence). The CDR3 sequence is 16 residues long. The CDR3 reads CASRMRGGQGNTEAFF. As DNA, the CDR3 is TGTGCCAGTCGTATGCGGGGAGGACAGGGGAACACTGAAGCTTTCTTT. Supplemented by reference TRBV19 and TRBJ1-1, the full variable domain reads DGGITQSPKYLFRKEGQNVTLSCEQNLNHDAMYWYRQDPGQGLRLIYYSQIVNDFQKGDIAEGYSVSREKKESFPLTVTSAQKNPTAFYLCASRMRGGQGNTEAFFGQGTRLTVV.

This clonotype was observed a few times. This chain connects TRBV6-5 to TRBJ2-7, with 11 bases matching TRBD1. The V segment lost 6 bases and the J segment 5 bases; nucleotides outside the gene matches: 6. This CDR3 has 14 residues. The germline V gene has CDR1 MNHEY and CDR2 SVGAGI. The CDR3 region is CASRGDRGMNEQYF. The CDR3 region has the DNA TGTGCCAGCAGGGGGGACAGGGGGATGAACGAGCAGTACTTC.

The genes are TRBV19 and TRBJ1-2; 8 bases map to TRBD1. V lost 8 bases, J lost 1 base, and 6 bases stayed unmatched. CDR1 and CDR2 from the germline V gene are LNHDA and SQIVND (reference sequence). The CDR3 runs 14 residues. The CDR3 loop is CASVRTGNNYGYTF. In nucleotides, the CDR3 is TGTGCCAGTGTCAGGACAGGGAATAACTATGGCTACACCTTC.

Ten or more counts support this clonotype. The chain carries TRBV2 and TRBJ2-1; 8 bases are a match to TRBD2. Per germline, CDR1 SNHLY and CDR2 FYNNEI. The CDR3 runs 15 residues. V lost 4 bases to trimming and J lost 4 bases; unmatched junction nucleotides: 6. The DNA for the CDR3 is TGTGCCAGCAGTGTCGCAATAGCGGGATACAATGAGCAGTTCTTC. Translation gives CASSVAIAGYNEQFF.

This clonotype was observed a handful of times. The chain recombines TRBV15 with TRBJ1-1, with a possible D match to TRBD1 (6 bases). Germline loops: CDR1 LNHNV, CDR2 YYDKDF (reference sequence). Between the trimmed V and J ends, which lost 5 bases and 2 bases, there was a span of 12 bases. The CDR3 spans 14 residues. CDR3 residues: CATSPTGQNTEAFF. The CDR3 DNA follows: TGTGCCACCAGCCCCACAGGGCAAAACACTGAAGCTTTCTTT. Supplemented by reference TRBV15 and TRBJ1-1, the full variable domain reads DAMVIQNPRYQVTQFGKPVTLSCSQTLNHNVMYWYQQKSSQAPKLLFHYYDKDFNNEADTPDNFQSRRPNTSFCFLDIRSPGLGDTAMYLCATSPTGQNTEAFFGQGTRLTVV.

This sequence joins TRBV7-9 and TRBJ2-1, with 8 bases fitting TRBD1. Germline-derived CDR1 and CDR2 are SEHNR and FQNEAQ (reference sequence). V trimming: 1 base; J trimming: 8 bases; junction bases outside the gene matches: 10. The CDR3 is 16 residues long. The CDR3, as DNA: TGTGCCAGCAGCTTAGTCCGGGGCAGGGGGCTCGATGAGCAGTTCTTC. Protein: CASSLVRGRGLDEQFF.

This chain uses TRBV12-3 or TRBV12-4 with TRBJ2-3; D is uncertain. Trimming shortened V by 8 bases and J by 2 bases, and 8 bases separated the two germline ends. The CDR3 spans 12 residues. As DNA, the CDR3 is TGTGCCAGCGGAAAAAACACAGATACGCAGTATTTT. Translating it yields CASGKNTDTQYF.